These 12 T cell receptor beta chains share one sample of origin, sequenced in a study of radiotherapy plus CTLA-4 blockade in lung cancer. Profiling relied on immunoSEQ multiplex PCR, and the TCRdb table lists in-frame clones only, not all of them. The table records 90,000 or so clones, about 83% of them present only once. The material was peripheral blood, obtained from a patient treated with radiotherapy plus ipilimumab. These receptors all come from a human donor with non-small cell lung cancer who had stable disease on radiotherapy plus ipilimumab.

This clone was observed a few times. The CDR3 is CASTRQGNTGELFF. Written as DNA, the CDR3 is TGTGCCAGCACTCGACAGGGCAACACCGGGGAGCTGTTTTTT. This chain joins TRBV6-6 and TRBJ2-2; TRBD1 matches 7 bases. V gave up 7 bases and J gave up 2 bases; unmatched junction bases: 4. Germline loops: CDR1 MNHNY, CDR2 SVGAGI (reference sequence). The CDR3 spans 14 residues.

The gene calls are TRBV7-9 and TRBJ2-1; 8 nucleotides agree with TRBD1. The CDR3 contains 16 residues. The trim removed 3 bases at V and 5 bases at J, leaving 9 bases unmatched. Germline CDR1 and CDR2: SEHNR and FQNEAQ (reference sequence). Here the CDR3 reads CASSFTRDRPHNEQFF. The CDR3 DNA is TGTGCCAGCAGCTTCACCCGGGACAGGCCCCACAATGAGCAGTTCTTC.

The chain has TRBV7-6 and TRBJ2-7; 8 bases map to TRBD1. V lost 1 base and J lost 1; bases outside the gene matches: 3. The CDR3 totals 15 residues. Per the germline V gene, CDR1 is SGHVS and CDR2 is FNYEAQ. The CDR3 protein is CASSLGRTGSYEQYF. The CDR3 bases are TGTGCCAGCAGCTTAGGTCGGACAGGGTCCTACGAGCAGTACTTC.

The J gene is TRBJ2-1, the V gene TRBV29-1; tentative D call: TRBD2 (6 bases). The CDR3 length is 12 residues. Trimming removed 3 bases from V and 5 bases from J, with 8 bases in between. Germline V gene lookup returns CDR1 SQVTM and CDR2 ANQGSEA. The CDR3 protein is CSVDGGNNEQFF. The CDR3 DNA follows: TGCAGCGTTGATGGGGGGAACAATGAGCAGTTCTTC.

The genes are TRBV18 and TRBJ2-2, with D unclear. CDR1 and CDR2 (germline): KGHSH, LQKENI. V gave up 0 bases and J gave up 4 bases, with 3 bases separating them. The CDR3 has 13 amino acids. The CDR3 region is CASSPPVTGELFF. DNA of the CDR3: TGTGCCAGCTCACCACCGGTCACCGGGGAGCTGTTTTTT.

The chain joins TRBV7-9 to TRBJ1-4; weak D call: TRBD1 (6 bases). Germline lookup yields CDR1 SEHNR and CDR2 FQNEAQ (reference sequence). This CDR3 has 13 amino acids. With 4 bases removed from V and 12 bases from J, the gap between germline ends came to 15 bases. The CDR3 coding sequence is TGTGCCAGCAGCTCCCGCAGGGGAGAAGAACTGTTTTTT. This codes for CASSSRRGEELFF.

To note about this clone: The sample holds other DNA sequences that translate to the same CDR3. The gene calls are TRBV5-1 and TRBJ2-2, with D maybe TRBD1 (6 bases). Trimming shortened V by 4 bases and J by 1 base, and 11 bases separated the two germline ends. The CDR3 consists of 15 residues. CDR1 is SGHRS, CDR2 YFSETQ, per germline. CDR3 residues: CASSVGQRNTGELFF. Here the CDR3 DNA reads TGCGCCAGCAGCGTAGGACAGAGGAACACCGGGGAGCTGTTTTTT.

The chain joins TRBV28 to TRBJ1-6; 8 bases line up with TRBD1. V lost 3 bases, J lost 6 bases, and 4 bases stayed unmatched. CDR1 and CDR2 (germline): MDHEN, SYDVKM. CDR3 size: 15 residues. The CDR3 loop is CASSFRTGRNSPLHF. DNA for the CDR3: TGTGCCAGCAGTTTCAGGACAGGGCGTAATTCACCCCTCCACTTT.

CDR3 residues: CASSQDGSEGLYEQYF. DNA for the CDR3: TGCGCCAGCAGCCAAGATGGAAGTGAAGGGCTCTACGAGCAGTACTTC. The chain carries TRBV4-1 and TRBJ2-7; D call uncertain. Trimming shortened V by 0 bases and J by 3 bases, and 15 bases separated the two germline ends. The CDR3 extends over 16 amino acids. Germline CDR1 MGHRA, CDR2 YSYEKL.

The chain has TRBV7-9 and TRBJ2-7; D perhaps matches TRBD1 (7 bases). Trimming removed 5 bases from V and 7 bases from J, with 15 bases in between. The CDR3 extends over 13 amino acids. CDR1 is SEHNR and CDR2 is FQNEAQ in the germline V gene (reference sequence). Written as DNA, the CDR3 is TGTGCCAGCAGCACAGTCAGGGGGGAGGAGCAGTACTTC. It translates to CASSTVRGEEQYF.

The V and J genes are TRBV6-1 and TRBJ1-1, with a possible D match to TRBD1 (5 bases). Germline V gene data show CDR1 as MNHNS and CDR2 as SASEGT. The V gene lost 6 bases and the J gene lost 4 bases, with 12 bases spanning the gap. The CDR3 runs to 13 residues. The DNA for the CDR3 is TGTGCCAGCAGGGCCGAGGGGCTCACTGAAGCTTTCTTT. Protein: CASRAEGLTEAFF.

The V call is TRBV19, the J call TRBJ2-7; D possibly corresponds to TRBD1 (5 bases). Germline V gene lookup returns CDR1 LNHDA and CDR2 SQIVND (reference sequence). The V gene lost 6 bases and the J gene lost 3 bases, with 12 bases spanning the gap. This CDR3 is built from 13 residues. The CDR3 protein is CASSTRTSYEQYF. The CDR3 DNA sequence: TGTGCCAGTAGCACCCGGACAAGCTACGAGCAGTACTTC.